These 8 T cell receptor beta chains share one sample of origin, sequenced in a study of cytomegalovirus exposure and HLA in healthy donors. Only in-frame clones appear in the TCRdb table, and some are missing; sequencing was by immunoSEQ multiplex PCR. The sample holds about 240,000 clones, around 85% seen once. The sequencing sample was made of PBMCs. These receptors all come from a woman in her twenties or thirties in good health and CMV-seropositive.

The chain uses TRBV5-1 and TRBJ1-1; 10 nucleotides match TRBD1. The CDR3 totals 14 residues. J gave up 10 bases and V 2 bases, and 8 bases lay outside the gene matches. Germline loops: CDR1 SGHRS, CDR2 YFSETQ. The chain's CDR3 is CASSLRQGAVSAFF. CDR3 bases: TGCGCCAGCAGCTTAAGACAGGGGGCTGTCTCAGCTTTCTTT. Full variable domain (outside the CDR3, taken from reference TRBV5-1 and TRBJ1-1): KAGVTQTPRYLIKTRGQQVTLSCSPISGHRSVSWYQQTPGQGLQFLFEYFSETQRNKGNFPGRFSGRQFSNSRSEMNVSTLELGDSALYLCASSLRQGAVSAFFGQGTRLTVV.

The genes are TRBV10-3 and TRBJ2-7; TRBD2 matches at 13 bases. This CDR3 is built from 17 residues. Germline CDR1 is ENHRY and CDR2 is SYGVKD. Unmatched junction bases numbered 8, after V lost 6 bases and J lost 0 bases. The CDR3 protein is CAIRGTSGIQSSYEQYF. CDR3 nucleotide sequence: TGTGCCATCAGGGGGACTAGCGGGATACAAAGCTCCTACGAGCAGTACTTC.

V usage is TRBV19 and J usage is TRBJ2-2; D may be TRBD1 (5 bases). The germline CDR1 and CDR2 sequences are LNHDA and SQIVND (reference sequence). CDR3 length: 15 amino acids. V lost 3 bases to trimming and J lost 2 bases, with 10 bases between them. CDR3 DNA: TGTGCCAGTAGTATTCCAGGGTTAAACACCGGGGAGCTGTTTTTT. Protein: CASSIPGLNTGELFF.

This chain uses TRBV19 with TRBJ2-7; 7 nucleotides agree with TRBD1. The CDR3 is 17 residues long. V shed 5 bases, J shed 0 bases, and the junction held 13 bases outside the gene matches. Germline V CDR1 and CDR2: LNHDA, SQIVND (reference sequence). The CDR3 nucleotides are TGTGCCAGTAGTCTCGACAGGGCTGAGGCCAGCTCCTACGAGCAGTACTTC. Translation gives CASSLDRAEASSYEQYF.

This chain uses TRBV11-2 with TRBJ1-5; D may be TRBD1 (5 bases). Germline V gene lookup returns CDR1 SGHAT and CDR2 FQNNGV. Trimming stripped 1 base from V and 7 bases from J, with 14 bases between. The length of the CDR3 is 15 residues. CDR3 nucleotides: TGTGCCAGCAGCTTAGGGGGGGAGGTTGGGCAGCCCCAGCATTTT. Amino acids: CASSLGGEVGQPQHF.

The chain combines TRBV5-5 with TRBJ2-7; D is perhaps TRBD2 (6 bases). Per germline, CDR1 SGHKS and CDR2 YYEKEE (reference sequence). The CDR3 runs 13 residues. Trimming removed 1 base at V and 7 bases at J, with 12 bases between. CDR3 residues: CASSLPGEWEQYF. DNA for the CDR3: TGTGCCAGCAGCTTGCCGGGAGAATGGGAGCAGTACTTC. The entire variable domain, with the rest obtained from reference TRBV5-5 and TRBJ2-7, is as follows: DAGVTQSPTHLIKTRGQQVTLRCSPISGHKSVSWYQQVLGQGPQFIFQYYEKEERGRGNFPDRFSARQFPNYSSELNVNALLLGDSALYLCASSLPGEWEQYFGPGTRLTVT.

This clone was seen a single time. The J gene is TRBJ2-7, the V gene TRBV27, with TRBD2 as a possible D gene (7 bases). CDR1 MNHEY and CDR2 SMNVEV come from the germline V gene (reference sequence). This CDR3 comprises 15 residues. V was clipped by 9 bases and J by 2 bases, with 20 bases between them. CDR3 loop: CASNRPPGGAYEQYF. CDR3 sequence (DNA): TGTGCCAGTAACCGACCGCCGGGGGGCGCCTACGAGCAGTACTTC.

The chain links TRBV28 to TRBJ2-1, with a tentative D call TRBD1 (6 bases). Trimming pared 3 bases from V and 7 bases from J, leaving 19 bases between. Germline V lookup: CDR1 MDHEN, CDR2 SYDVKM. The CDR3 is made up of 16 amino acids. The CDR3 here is CASSFMGAKMGNEQFF. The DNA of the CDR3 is TGTGCCAGCAGTTTTATGGGGGCCAAGATGGGGAATGAGCAGTTCTTC.